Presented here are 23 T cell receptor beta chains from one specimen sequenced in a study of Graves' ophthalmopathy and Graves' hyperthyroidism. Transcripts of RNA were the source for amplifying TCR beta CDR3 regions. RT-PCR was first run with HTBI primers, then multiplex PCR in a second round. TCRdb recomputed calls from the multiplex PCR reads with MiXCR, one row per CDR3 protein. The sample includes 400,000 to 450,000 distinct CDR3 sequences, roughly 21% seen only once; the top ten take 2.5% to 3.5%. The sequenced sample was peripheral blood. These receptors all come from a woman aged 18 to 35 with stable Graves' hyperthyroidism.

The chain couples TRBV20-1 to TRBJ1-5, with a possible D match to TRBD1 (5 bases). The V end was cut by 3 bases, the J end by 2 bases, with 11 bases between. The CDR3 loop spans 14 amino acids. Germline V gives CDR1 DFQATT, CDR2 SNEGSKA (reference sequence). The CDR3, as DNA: TGCAGTGCTAGTTTGGGACCAGGCAATCAGCCCCAGCATTTT. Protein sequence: CSASLGPGNQPQHF.

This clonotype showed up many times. The CDR3 nucleotides read TGCGCCAGCAGATTTGGACAGGGGGACGAGCAGTACTTC. This codes for CASRFGQGDEQYF. The chain combines TRBV5-1 with TRBJ2-7; 10 bases map to TRBD1. This CDR3 comprises 13 residues. The trim removed 5 bases at V and 5 bases at J, leaving 4 bases unmatched. The germline V gene has CDR1 SGHRS and CDR2 YFSETQ.

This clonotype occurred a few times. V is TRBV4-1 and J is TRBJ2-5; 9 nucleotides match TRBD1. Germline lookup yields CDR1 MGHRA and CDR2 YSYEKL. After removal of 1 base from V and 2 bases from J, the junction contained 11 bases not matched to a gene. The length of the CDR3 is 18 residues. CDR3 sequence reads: CASSQGRTRGTGQETQYF. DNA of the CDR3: TGCGCCAGCAGCCAAGGTAGAACCCGCGGGACAGGGCAAGAGACCCAGTACTTC.

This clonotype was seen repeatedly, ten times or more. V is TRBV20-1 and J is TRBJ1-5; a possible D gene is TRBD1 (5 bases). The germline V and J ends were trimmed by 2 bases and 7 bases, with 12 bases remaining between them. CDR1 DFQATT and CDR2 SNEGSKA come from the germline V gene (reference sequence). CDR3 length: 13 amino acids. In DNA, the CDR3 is TGCAGTGCTAGACAGGGACGAGAACAGCCCCAGCATTTT. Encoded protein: CSARQGREQPQHF.

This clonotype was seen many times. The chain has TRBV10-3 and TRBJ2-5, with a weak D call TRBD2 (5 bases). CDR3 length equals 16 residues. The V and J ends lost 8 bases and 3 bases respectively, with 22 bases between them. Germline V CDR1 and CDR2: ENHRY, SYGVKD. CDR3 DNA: TGTGCCATCCCTGCGGGCGGGCCAAATACTAAAGAGACCCAGTACTTC. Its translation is CAIPAGGPNTKETQYF.

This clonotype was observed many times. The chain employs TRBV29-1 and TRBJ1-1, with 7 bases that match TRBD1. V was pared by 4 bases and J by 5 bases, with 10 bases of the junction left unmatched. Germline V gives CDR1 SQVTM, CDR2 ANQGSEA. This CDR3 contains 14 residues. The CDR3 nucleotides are TGCAGCGTTGTTGGTCGGACAGGAGGGACTGAAGCTTTCTTT. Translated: CSVVGRTGGTEAFF.

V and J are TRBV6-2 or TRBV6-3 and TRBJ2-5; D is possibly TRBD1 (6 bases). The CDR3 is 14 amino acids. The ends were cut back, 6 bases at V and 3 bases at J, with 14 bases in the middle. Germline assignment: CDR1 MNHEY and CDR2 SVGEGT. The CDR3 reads CASSPAGAEETQYF. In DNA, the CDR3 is TGTGCCAGCAGCCCAGCAGGGGCGGAAGAGACCCAGTACTTC.

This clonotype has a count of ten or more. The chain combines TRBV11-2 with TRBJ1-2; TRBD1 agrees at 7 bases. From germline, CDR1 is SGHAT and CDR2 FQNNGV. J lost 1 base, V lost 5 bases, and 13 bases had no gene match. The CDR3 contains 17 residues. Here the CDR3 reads CASSRSGGTAYNYGYTF. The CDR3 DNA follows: TGTGCCAGCAGCCGAAGTGGAGGGACAGCCTATAACTATGGCTACACCTTC.

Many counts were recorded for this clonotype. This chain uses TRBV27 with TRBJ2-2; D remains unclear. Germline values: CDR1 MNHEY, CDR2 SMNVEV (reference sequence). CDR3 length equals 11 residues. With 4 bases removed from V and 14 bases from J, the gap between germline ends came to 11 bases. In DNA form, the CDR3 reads TGTGCCAGCAGTTCAGGTTGGGCTCTGTTTTTT. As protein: CASSSGWALFF.

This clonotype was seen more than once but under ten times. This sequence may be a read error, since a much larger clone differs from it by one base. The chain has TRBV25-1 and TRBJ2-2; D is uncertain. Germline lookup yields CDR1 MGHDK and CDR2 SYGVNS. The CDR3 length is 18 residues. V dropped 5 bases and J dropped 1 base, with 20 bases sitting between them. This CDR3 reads CASSTLNPANGNTGELFF. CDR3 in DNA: TGTGCCAGCAGTACCCTAAATCCCGCCAATGGGAACACCGGGGAGCTGTTTTTT.

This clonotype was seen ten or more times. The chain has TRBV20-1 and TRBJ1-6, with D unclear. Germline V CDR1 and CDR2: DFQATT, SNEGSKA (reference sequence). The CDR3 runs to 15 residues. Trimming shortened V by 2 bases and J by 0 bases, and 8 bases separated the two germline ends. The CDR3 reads CSARYTGSYNSPLHF. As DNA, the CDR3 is TGCAGTGCTAGATACACCGGCTCCTATAATTCACCCCTCCACTTT.

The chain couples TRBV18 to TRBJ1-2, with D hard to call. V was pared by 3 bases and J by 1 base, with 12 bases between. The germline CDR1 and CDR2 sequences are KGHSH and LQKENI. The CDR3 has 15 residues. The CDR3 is CASSPSGGINYGYTF. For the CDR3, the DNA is TGTGCCAGCTCACCCTCGGGAGGGATTAACTATGGCTACACCTTC.

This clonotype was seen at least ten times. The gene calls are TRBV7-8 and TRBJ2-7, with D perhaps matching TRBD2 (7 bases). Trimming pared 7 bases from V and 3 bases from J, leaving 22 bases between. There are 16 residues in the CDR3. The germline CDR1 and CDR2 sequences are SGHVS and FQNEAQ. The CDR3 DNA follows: TGTGCCAGCACCCTTAGGCGGGGGCAGGGCCGCTACGAGCAGTACTTC. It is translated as CASTLRRGQGRYEQYF.

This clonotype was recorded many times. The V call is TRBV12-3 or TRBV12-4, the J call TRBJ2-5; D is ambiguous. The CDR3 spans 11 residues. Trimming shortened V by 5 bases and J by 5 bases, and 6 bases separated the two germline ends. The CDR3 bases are TGTGCCAGCAGTACTGCGGAGACCCAGTACTTC. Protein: CASSTAETQYF.

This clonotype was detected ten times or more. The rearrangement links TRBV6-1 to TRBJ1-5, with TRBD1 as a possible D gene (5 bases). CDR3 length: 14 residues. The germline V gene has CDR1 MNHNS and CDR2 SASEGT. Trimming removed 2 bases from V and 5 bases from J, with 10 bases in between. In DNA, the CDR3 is TGTGCCAGCAGTGAAACGTCGGGGGATCAGCCCCAGCATTTT. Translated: CASSETSGDQPQHF.

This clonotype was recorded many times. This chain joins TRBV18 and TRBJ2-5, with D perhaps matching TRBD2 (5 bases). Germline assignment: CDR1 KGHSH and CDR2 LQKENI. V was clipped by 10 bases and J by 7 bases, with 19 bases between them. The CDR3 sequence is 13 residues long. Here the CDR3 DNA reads TGTGCCAACTCTAGCCCGAGAGTTGTGACCCAGTACTTC. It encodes CANSSPRVVTQYF.

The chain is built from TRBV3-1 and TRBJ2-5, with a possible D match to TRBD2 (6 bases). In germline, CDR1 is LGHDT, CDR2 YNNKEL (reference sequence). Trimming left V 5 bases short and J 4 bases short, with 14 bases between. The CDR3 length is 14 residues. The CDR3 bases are TGTGCCAGCAGCTACCAGGGAGGCGGAGAGACCCAGTACTTC. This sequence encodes CASSYQGGGETQYF.

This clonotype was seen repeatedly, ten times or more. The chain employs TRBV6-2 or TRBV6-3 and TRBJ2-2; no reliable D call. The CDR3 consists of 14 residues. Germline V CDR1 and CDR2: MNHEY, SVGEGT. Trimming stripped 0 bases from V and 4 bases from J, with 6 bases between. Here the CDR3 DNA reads TGTGCCAGCAGTTACTCGGAGTCCACCGGGGAGCTGTTTTTT. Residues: CASSYSESTGELFF.

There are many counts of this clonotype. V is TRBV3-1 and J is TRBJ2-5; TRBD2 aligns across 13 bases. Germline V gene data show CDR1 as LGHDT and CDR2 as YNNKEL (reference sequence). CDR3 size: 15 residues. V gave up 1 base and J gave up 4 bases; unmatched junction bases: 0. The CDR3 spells CASSQGTSGRETQYF. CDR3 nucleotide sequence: TGTGCCAGCAGCCAAGGGACTAGCGGGAGAGAGACCCAGTACTTC.

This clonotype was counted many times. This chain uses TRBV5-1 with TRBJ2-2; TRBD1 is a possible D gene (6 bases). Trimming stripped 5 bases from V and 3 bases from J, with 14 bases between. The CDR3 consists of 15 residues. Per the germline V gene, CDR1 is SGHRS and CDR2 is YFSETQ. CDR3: CASRTRGRDTGELFF. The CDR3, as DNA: TGCGCCAGCAGGACGAGGGGGAGAGACACCGGGGAGCTGTTTTTT.

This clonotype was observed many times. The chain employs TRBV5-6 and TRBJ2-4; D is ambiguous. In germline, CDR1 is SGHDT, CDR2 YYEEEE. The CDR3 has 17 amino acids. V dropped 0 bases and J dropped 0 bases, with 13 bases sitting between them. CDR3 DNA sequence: TGTGCCAGCAGCTTGGCCGTGAACAGACAAGCCAAAAACATTCAGTACTTC. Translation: CASSLAVNRQAKNIQYF.

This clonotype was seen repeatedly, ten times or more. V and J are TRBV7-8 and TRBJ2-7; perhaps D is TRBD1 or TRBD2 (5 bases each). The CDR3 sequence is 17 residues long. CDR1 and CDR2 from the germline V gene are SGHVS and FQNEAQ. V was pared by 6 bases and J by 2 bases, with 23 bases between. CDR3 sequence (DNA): TGTGCCAGCAGATCAAATTGGGCCGCAGGGAGTCCCTACGAGCAGTACTTC. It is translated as CASRSNWAAGSPYEQYF. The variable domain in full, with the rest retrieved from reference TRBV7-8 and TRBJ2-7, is GAGVSQSPRYKVAKRGQDVALRCDPISGHVSLFWYQQALGQGPEFLTYFQNEAQLDKSGLPSDRFFAERPEGSVSTLKIQRTQQEDSAVYLCASRSNWAAGSPYEQYFGPGTRLTVT.

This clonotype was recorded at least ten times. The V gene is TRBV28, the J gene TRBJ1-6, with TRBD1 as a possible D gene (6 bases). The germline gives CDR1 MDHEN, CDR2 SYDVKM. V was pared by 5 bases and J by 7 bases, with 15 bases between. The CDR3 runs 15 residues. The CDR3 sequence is CASSPGQIHNSPLHF. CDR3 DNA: TGTGCCAGCAGTCCAGGACAGATTCACAATTCACCCCTCCACTTT.